This T cell receptor (beta chain) was profiled in a study of blood T cell repertoires in COVID-19. Across the study: There were acute and convalescent COVID-19 samples, and they came from the United States, Italy and Spain. PBMCs, B-cell-depleted T cells, or T cells provided the cDNA or gDNA that made up the material.

The length of the CDR3 is 15 residues. The authors' processing: Estimation of nucleated cell counts relied on the amplification of reference gene primers. Libraries were prepared by immunoSEQ multiplex PCR; TCRdb keeps only in-frame clonotypes and omits some of them. V and J calls and clone size are those listed in that table; D and trimming were worked out from the DNA. The sample lists about 270,000 clones, approximately 80% occurring once. J is TRBJ2-1 and V is TRBV21-1; the listed D gene, TRBD2, was not tested against the DNA. TRBV21-1 is flagged as a pseudogene. The source of this sequence is a woman aged 55-75 years with active or convalescent COVID-19. Sequenced: peripheral blood. CDR3 sequence: CASSPGETQDNEQFF. In nucleotides, the CDR3 is TGTGCCAGCAGCCCTGGCGAGACTCAAGACAATGAGCAGTTCTTC.